These 23 T cell receptor beta chains share one sample of origin, sequenced in a study of cytomegalovirus exposure and HLA in healthy donors. PCR primers comprised 60 Vbeta and 13 Jbeta primers. Only in-frame clones appear in the TCRdb table, and some are missing; sequencing was by immunoSEQ multiplex PCR. The sample consists of fewer than 200,000 clones, approximately 78% of them appearing once. What was sequenced was PBMCs. Receptors originate from a woman in her twenties or thirties in good health and CMV-seropositive.

This clone was found a few times. The rearrangement joins TRBV4-2 to TRBJ2-7; D is uncertain. CDR3 length: 14 amino acids. Trimming took off 5 bases at V and 1 base at J, with 12 bases between the two ends. The germline CDR1 and CDR2 sequences are LGHNA and YNFKEQ. DNA of the CDR3: TGTGCCAGCAGCTGGGCCAGGTATTCCTACGAGCAGTACTTC. Amino acids: CASSWARYSYEQYF.

J is TRBJ2-5 and V is TRBV30; 8 nucleotides match TRBD1. Germline V gives CDR1 GTSNPN, CDR2 SVGIG (reference sequence). The CDR3 totals 14 residues. The J segment lost 5 bases and the V segment lost 0 bases, leaving 5 bases of the junction unmatched. CDR3 residues: CAWSVQGARETQYF. CDR3 in DNA: TGTGCCTGGAGTGTTCAGGGGGCGCGGGAGACCCAGTACTTC.

This clone has just a few counts. V is TRBV7-9 and J is TRBJ1-2; D is unresolved. The ends were cut back, 6 bases at V and 0 bases at J, with 17 bases in the middle. This CDR3 region has 16 residues. Germline lookup yields CDR1 SEHNR and CDR2 FQNEAQ (reference sequence). The CDR3 DNA follows: TGTGCCAGCAGTCCAGAGCCCCGACTCACTAACTATGGCTACACCTTC. This translates into CASSPEPRLTNYGYTF.

The J gene is TRBJ1-5, the V gene TRBV4-2; weak D call: TRBD1 (6 bases). The germline V gene encodes CDR1 LGHNA and CDR2 YNFKEQ. V was cut by 4 bases and J by 0 bases, with 10 bases left in between. There are 15 residues in the CDR3. The CDR3 loop is CASSLKDSSNQPQHF. CDR3 sequence (DNA): TGTGCCAGCAGCCTCAAGGACAGTAGCAATCAGCCCCAGCATTTT.

J is TRBJ1-3 and V is TRBV30, with D possibly TRBD1 on 6 matching bases. CDR3 length: 14 residues. The ends were cut back, 2 bases at V and 0 bases at J, with 8 bases in the middle. Germline V gives CDR1 GTSNPN, CDR2 SVGIG (reference sequence). The CDR3 here is CAWSLQGSGNTIYF. The CDR3 DNA is TGTGCCTGGAGTCTACAGGGCTCTGGAAACACCATATATTTT.

This chain uses TRBV28 with TRBJ1-5, with D unresolved. The CDR3 contains 12 residues. The germline V and J ends were trimmed by 5 bases and 1 base, with 3 bases remaining between them. The V gene's germline CDR1 is MDHEN and CDR2 SYDVKM. CDR3 nucleotide sequence: TGTGCCAGCAGTGGCAGCAATCAGCCCCAGCATTTT. Protein: CASSGSNQPQHF. The entire variable domain, with the rest obtained from reference TRBV28 and TRBJ1-5, is as follows: DVKVTQSSRYLVKRTGEKVFLECVQDMDHENMFWYRQDPGLGLRLIYFSYDVKMKEKGDIPEGYSVSREKKERFSLILESASTNQTSMYLCASSGSNQPQHFGDGTRLSIL.

CDR3 in amino acids: CASSPRGVGNTEAFF. The CDR3 nucleotides are TGTGCCAGCAGCCCCCGGGGGGTGGGGAACACTGAAGCTTTCTTT. This chain links TRBV5-4 with TRBJ1-1; the D gene is possibly TRBD1 (5 bases). The V gene lost 4 bases and the J gene lost 1 base, with 14 bases spanning the gap. CDR1 SGHNT and CDR2 YYREEE come from the germline V gene (reference sequence). This CDR3 comprises 15 residues.

This chain connects TRBV5-1 to TRBJ2-7, with 9 bases that match TRBD2. Germline loops: CDR1 SGHRS, CDR2 YFSETQ. This CDR3 is built from 17 residues. Trimming at V came to 4 bases and at J to 3 bases, leaving 14 bases not matched to a gene. The CDR3 here is CASSTLSGGPGYYEQYF. Here the CDR3 DNA reads TGCGCCAGCAGCACGTTGAGCGGGGGGCCGGGCTACTACGAGCAGTACTTC.

The chain uses TRBV11-3 and TRBJ2-7, with a possible D match to TRBD2 (5 bases). The CDR3 runs 14 residues. Germline lookup yields CDR1 SGHNT and CDR2 YENEEA. Trimming stripped 1 base from V and 3 bases from J, with 10 bases between. CDR3 residues: CASSLGGSGYEQYF. The CDR3 bases are TGTGCCAGCAGCTTAGGCGGGTCGGGCTACGAGCAGTACTTC. Full variable domain (rest looked up from reference TRBV11-3 and TRBJ2-7): EAGVVQSPRYKIIEKKQPVAFWCNPISGHNTLYWYLQNLGQGPELLIRYENEEAVDDSQLPKDRFSAERLKGVDSTLKIQPAELGDSAVYLCASSLGGSGYEQYFGPGTRLTVT.

The chain is built from TRBV27 and TRBJ2-5; 9 bases fit TRBD2. With the DNA end fitting TRBJ2-7 better, the J assignment may be wrong. This CDR3 region has 16 residues. From germline, CDR1 is MNHEY and CDR2 SMNVEV (reference sequence). The CDR3 protein is CASREWREGSTYEQYF. Written as DNA, the CDR3 is TGTGCCAGCAGGGAATGGCGGGAGGGCAGTACCTACGAGCAGTACTTC.

The rearrangement uses TRBV7-8 and TRBJ2-4; no clear D gene. Germline lookup yields CDR1 SGHVS and CDR2 FQNEAQ. V was trimmed by 1 base and J by 5 bases, leaving 12 bases between them. The CDR3 totals 15 residues. The CDR3 DNA reads TGTGCCAGCAGCTTAGAAACGGGTGAACAAAACATTCAGTACTTC. It is translated as CASSLETGEQNIQYF.

CDR3 DNA: TGTGCCAGCAGCTTCGCCGGGAGGGAGGGTCCTTCTACCGAGCAGTACTTC. Translation: CASSFAGREGPSTEQYF. The chain employs TRBV27 and TRBJ2-7; 8 bases map to TRBD2. Germline values: CDR1 MNHEY, CDR2 SMNVEV (reference sequence). V dropped 6 bases and J dropped 6; count of bases not matched to a gene: 19. This CDR3 comprises 17 residues.

The CDR3, as DNA: TGTGCCAGCAGCGGACTAGGGGGGGGCACAGATACGCAGTATTTT. It encodes CASSGLGGGTDTQYF. The chain combines TRBV28 with TRBJ2-3, with D possibly matching TRBD2 (7 bases). The CDR3 spans 15 residues. Germline CDR1 MDHEN, CDR2 SYDVKM. V dropped 6 bases and J dropped 1 base, with 14 bases sitting between them.

V is TRBV19 and J is TRBJ2-1; 7 nucleotides line up with TRBD1. The CDR3 extends over 15 amino acids. Germline V gene sequence: CDR1 LNHDA, CDR2 SQIVND (reference sequence). J lost 2 bases, V lost 5 bases, and 6 bases had no gene match. CDR3 bases: TGTGCCAGTAGTCGGACAGGTAATACCTACAATGAGCAGTTCTTC. Encoded protein: CASSRTGNTYNEQFF.

This clone came up a few times. The chain carries TRBV4-1 and TRBJ2-3; D is possibly TRBD2 (6 bases). Trimming stripped 2 bases from V and 0 bases from J, with 18 bases between. The CDR3 covers 18 residues. In germline, CDR1 is MGHRA, CDR2 YSYEKL. CDR3 DNA: TGCGCCAGCAGCCAATTCCCGGGACTCGAGACTAGCACAGATACGCAGTATTTT. Translating it yields CASSQFPGLETSTDTQYF.

This chain links TRBV28 with TRBJ2-7, with D possibly matching TRBD1 (6 bases). V was cut by 10 bases and J by 0 bases, with 10 bases left in between. CDR3 size: 12 residues. The germline CDR1 and CDR2 sequences are MDHEN and SYDVKM. The CDR3 coding sequence is TGTGCCATCACAGGGAGCTCCTACGAGCAGTACTTC. Encoded protein: CAITGSSYEQYF. The whole variable domain, remainder taken from reference TRBV28 and TRBJ2-7, is DVKVTQSSRYLVKRTGEKVFLECVQDMDHENMFWYRQDPGLGLRLIYFSYDVKMKEKGDIPEGYSVSREKKERFSLILESASTNQTSMYLCAITGSSYEQYFGPGTRLTVT.

This clone has a handful of counts. The chain has TRBV5-1 and TRBJ1-1; a possible D gene is TRBD1 (6 bases). V lost 1 base to trimming and J lost 2 bases, with 18 bases between them. The CDR3 is 17 amino acids. The germline gives CDR1 SGHRS, CDR2 YFSETQ. The CDR3 loop reads CASSLHFRGGSNTEAFF. CDR3 DNA sequence: TGCGCCAGCAGCTTGCATTTTAGGGGGGGTTCTAACACTGAAGCTTTCTTT.

The gene calls are TRBV5-4 and TRBJ2-3; 10 bases agree with TRBD1. The CDR3 totals 16 residues. V was clipped by 0 bases and J by 6 bases; unmatched bases: 7. Germline lookup yields CDR1 SGHNT and CDR2 YYREEE (reference sequence). CDR3 region: CASSLGGTGEVDTQYF. The CDR3 region has the DNA TGTGCCAGCAGCTTGGGGGGGACAGGGGAGGTCGATACGCAGTATTTT.

V and J are TRBV28 and TRBJ1-2; D is undetermined. This CDR3 comprises 14 residues. Germline CDR1 and CDR2: MDHEN and SYDVKM. The germline V and J ends were trimmed by 2 bases and 7 bases, with 14 bases remaining between them. The CDR3 DNA reads as TGTGCCAGCAGTTTAACTGTCCGGGTAGCTGGCTACACCTTC. It is translated as CASSLTVRVAGYTF.

In DNA, the CDR3 is TGTGCCAGCAGGACCGGACAGAACATCTTCTATGGCTACACCTTC. Its translation: CASRTGQNIFYGYTF. The chain has TRBV28 and TRBJ1-2, with D possibly TRBD1 on 6 matching bases. CDR1 is MDHEN, CDR2 SYDVKM, per germline. This CDR3 spans 15 amino acids. V was shortened by 6 bases and J by 4 bases, with 18 bases between the two germline ends.

The gene calls are TRBV28 and TRBJ1-2; D is perhaps TRBD1 (6 bases). The ends were cut back, 7 bases at V and 6 bases at J, with 18 bases in the middle. The germline V gene has CDR1 MDHEN and CDR2 SYDVKM. This CDR3 is built from 14 residues. The CDR3 here is CASTPGGSINGYTF. The CDR3 coding sequence is TGTGCCAGCACCCCTGGGGGCAGCATCAATGGCTACACCTTC.

The DNA for the CDR3 is TGTGCCATAGAGGCCGGGGAGCTGTTTTTT. The encoded protein is CAIEAGELFF. V is TRBV10-3 and J is TRBJ2-2, with D unclear. Trimming took 9 bases from V and 6 from J, leaving 5 bases between them. There are 10 residues in the CDR3. Germline V gene lookup returns CDR1 ENHRY and CDR2 SYGVKD.

The CDR3 spells CASSESRTSGGAGEQYF. CDR3 sequence (DNA): TGTGCCAGCAGTGAATCGCGGACTAGCGGGGGGGCGGGTGAGCAGTACTTC. The chain links TRBV2 to TRBJ2-7; 15 nucleotides line up with TRBD2. The CDR3 is made up of 17 amino acids. The germline CDR1 and CDR2 sequences are SNHLY and FYNNEI. V lost 2 bases, J lost 7 bases, and 9 bases stayed unmatched.